One sample yielded the 21 T cell receptor beta chains listed below, sequenced in a study of blood T cell repertoires in COVID-19. Data came from immunoSEQ multiplex PCR; TCRdb stores just in-frame clones and leaves some out. The sample shows approximately 150,000 clones, approximately 88% of them seen only once. The sequencing input was peripheral blood. These receptors all stem from a man aged 60 to 75 with active or convalescent COVID-19.

The chain couples TRBV7-9 to TRBJ2-3; 8 bases map to TRBD2. The germline gives CDR1 SEHNR, CDR2 FQNEAQ (reference sequence). Trimming at V came to 1 base and at J to 6 bases, leaving 6 bases not matched to a gene. The CDR3 length is 15 residues. The CDR3 sequence is CASSLEGTRRDTQYF. The DNA for the CDR3 is TGTGCCAGCAGCTTAGAAGGGACTAGGAGGGATACGCAGTATTTT.

The chain links TRBV5-8 to TRBJ1-5, with 9 bases identical to TRBD1. Germline V gene lookup returns CDR1 SGHTS and CDR2 YDEGEE. Unmatched junction bases numbered 8, after V lost 4 bases and J lost 6 bases. This CDR3 has 15 residues. The CDR3 nucleotides read TGTGCCAGCAGCCCCCGGGACAGGGTGATTCAGCCCCAGCATTTT. Amino acid sequence: CASSPRDRVIQPQHF.

The chain is built from TRBV27 and TRBJ1-4, with D possibly matching TRBD1 (5 bases). The CDR3 length is 19 residues. Trimming shortened V by 2 bases and J by 1 base, and 20 bases separated the two germline ends. Germline V lookup: CDR1 MNHEY, CDR2 SMNVEV (reference sequence). The CDR3 nucleotides read TGTGCCAGCAGTTTAGGTAAAATCCCAGGGTTCGGAACTAATGAAAAACTGTTTTTT. Translated, it gives CASSLGKIPGFGTNEKLFF.

This clone was counted only a few times. The V call is TRBV9, the J call TRBJ2-2, with TRBD1 matching 11 bases. Trimming removed 0 bases from V and 5 bases from J; junction bases left unmatched: 6. Germline values: CDR1 SGDLS, CDR2 YYNGEE. The CDR3 covers 17 residues. In DNA, the CDR3 is TGTGCCAGCAGCGTAGGAGGACAGGGGGCTAAAACCGGGGAGCTGTTTTTT. Amino acid sequence: CASSVGGQGAKTGELFF.

The chain combines TRBV5-6 with TRBJ2-5, with TRBD1 matching over 9 bases. Germline loops: CDR1 SGHDT, CDR2 YYEEEE. V dropped 5 bases and J dropped 4; count of bases not matched to a gene: 6. The CDR3 covers 14 residues. The CDR3: CASRAGQGIETQYF. CDR3 DNA: TGTGCCAGCAGGGCGGGACAGGGTATAGAGACCCAGTACTTC.

The V call is TRBV14, the J call TRBJ1-2, with 12 bases aligning to TRBD1. This CDR3 is built from 15 residues. J was trimmed by 8 bases and V by 4 bases; bases with no gene match: 8. Germline lookup yields CDR1 SGHDN and CDR2 FVKESK. The CDR3 region has the DNA TGTGCCAGCAGCCTTTGGGGACAGGGGGCGGAAGGCTACACCTTC. This sequence encodes CASSLWGQGAEGYTF.

The V and J genes are TRBV4-3 and TRBJ1-2; the D gene is possibly TRBD1 (6 bases). There are 17 residues in the CDR3. Trimming stripped 0 bases from V and 0 bases from J, with 14 bases between. CDR1 and CDR2 (germline): LGHNA, YSLEER. The CDR3 nucleotides are TGCGCCAGCAGCCAAGATACAGGGTGGGGATCTAACTATGGCTACACCTTC. Its translation: CASSQDTGWGSNYGYTF.

About this clone: Other DNA sequences of this sample code for an identical CDR3. The V and J genes are TRBV29-1 and TRBJ1-1; the D gene is possibly TRBD1 (5 bases). Germline V gene data show CDR1 as SQVTM and CDR2 as ANQGSEA. CDR3 length: 13 residues. CDR3 sequence reads: CSVVGGMNTEAFF. In DNA form, the CDR3 reads TGCAGTGTCGTCGGGGGGATGAACACTGAAGCTTTCTTT.

The genes are TRBV7-2 and TRBJ2-1; 8 bases fit TRBD2. Per germline, CDR1 SGHTA and CDR2 FQGNSA. V was clipped by 5 bases and J by 6 bases; unmatched bases: 15. The CDR3 runs to 17 residues. The CDR3 protein is CASSVSKASGRTNEQFF. The CDR3 DNA reads TGTGCCAGCAGCGTTAGCAAAGCGAGCGGGAGAACCAATGAGCAGTTCTTC. The full variable domain, rest sourced from reference TRBV7-2 and TRBJ2-1, is GAGVSQSPSNKVTEKGKDVELRCDPISGHTALYWYRQSLGQGLEFLIYFQGNSAPDKSGLPSDRFSAERTGGSVSTLTIQRTQQEDSAVYLCASSVSKASGRTNEQFFGPGTRLTVL.

This clone was seen just once. The chain links TRBV14 to TRBJ2-1; D may be TRBD2 (5 bases). CDR1 is SGHDN, CDR2 FVKESK, per germline. V was clipped by 2 bases and J by 7 bases, with 6 bases between them. This CDR3 has 12 residues. This CDR3 is CASSQRRNEQFF. The CDR3, as DNA: TGTGCCAGCAGCCAACGGAGGAATGAGCAGTTCTTC.

The V and J genes are TRBV28 and TRBJ2-7, with a weak D call TRBD2 (5 bases). Trimming stripped 3 bases from V and 3 bases from J, with 15 bases between. The length of the CDR3 is 15 residues. Germline V gene data show CDR1 as MDHEN and CDR2 as SYDVKM. CDR3 in DNA: TGTGCCAGCAGTTTTGTAGCACAAGACTACTACGAGCAGTACTTC. It encodes CASSFVAQDYYEQYF.

The chain joins TRBV24-1 to TRBJ1-1, with a tentative D call TRBD1 (5 bases). V was clipped by 4 bases and J by 5 bases, with 10 bases between them. CDR1 is KGHDR and CDR2 is SFDVKD in the germline V gene. The CDR3 has 13 residues. The CDR3 DNA follows: TGTGCCACCAGTGACCCAGGGTGGACTGAAGCTTTCTTT. Its protein product is CATSDPGWTEAFF.

For this clone: The same CDR3 is also encoded by other DNA sequences in this sample. The chain uses TRBV6-5 and TRBJ1-1; 8 bases agree with TRBD1. V dropped 2 bases and J dropped 1; count of bases not matched to a gene: 3. CDR3 length equals 15 residues. CDR1 is MNHEY and CDR2 is SVGAGI in the germline V gene. CDR3: CASSYSGTGNTEAFF. As DNA, the CDR3 is TGTGCCAGCAGTTACAGCGGGACAGGGAACACTGAAGCTTTCTTT.

Details on this clone: Other DNA variants within this sample encode the same CDR3. This rearrangement joins TRBV5-1 to TRBJ1-1; 8 bases align to TRBD1. The CDR3 spans 14 residues. The trim removed 2 bases at V and 4 bases at J, leaving 4 bases unmatched. Germline loops: CDR1 SGHRS, CDR2 YFSETQ. The CDR3 DNA is TGCGCCAGCAGCTTTGGGCAGGGGGCCACTGAAGCTTTCTTT. Protein: CASSFGQGATEAFF.

The chain couples TRBV5-4 to TRBJ1-2; no firm D call. The CDR3 sequence is 14 residues long. V was clipped by 0 bases and J by 4 bases, with 10 bases between them. Germline CDR1 reads SGHNT; CDR2 reads YYREEE (reference sequence). The CDR3 region is CASSLEAGSYGYTF. CDR3 DNA: TGTGCCAGCAGCTTGGAGGCGGGGAGCTATGGCTACACCTTC. Combining the CDR3 with reference TRBV5-4 and TRBJ1-2 gives the whole variable domain ETGVTQSPTHLIKTRGQQVTLRCSSQSGHNTVSWYQQALGQGPQFIFQYYREEENGRGNFPPRFSGLQFPNYSSELNVNALELDDSALYLCASSLEAGSYGYTFGSGTRLTVV.

In its sample, this clone was seen a few times. The chain recombines TRBV6-6 with TRBJ2-2; 7 bases align to TRBD1. The V segment lost 5 bases and the J segment 3 bases; nucleotides outside the gene matches: 12. Germline V gene sequence: CDR1 MNHNY, CDR2 SVGAGI (reference sequence). This CDR3 is built from 17 residues. The chain's CDR3 is CASSPPDRALDTGELFF. The CDR3 DNA follows: TGTGCCAGCAGTCCTCCCGACAGGGCTTTGGACACCGGGGAGCTGTTTTTT.

The V and J genes are TRBV12-5 and TRBJ2-5; D call uncertain. V lost 6 bases and J lost 2, with 4 bases in between. Germline lookup yields CDR1 LGHNT and CDR2 FRNRAP. CDR3 size: 11 residues. The CDR3: CASGHQETQYF. The CDR3 DNA sequence: TGTGCTAGTGGCCATCAAGAGACCCAGTACTTC.

This chain connects TRBV18 to TRBJ2-7; weak D call: TRBD2 (6 bases). Trimming stripped 6 bases from V and 6 bases from J, with 18 bases between. The CDR3 has 14 residues. In germline, CDR1 is KGHSH, CDR2 LQKENI. CDR3 bases: TGTGCCAGCTCCCTAGGCGGGAACAGAGGCGAGCAGTACTTC. Protein sequence: CASSLGGNRGEQYF.

The CDR3 nucleotides are TGTGCCAGTAGTCGACAGTATAATTCACCCCTCCACTTT. Its translation: CASSRQYNSPLHF. V usage is TRBV19 and J usage is TRBJ1-6; tentative D call: TRBD1 (5 bases). The V end lost 5 bases, the J end lost 4 bases, and 6 bases lay between the germline ends. This CDR3 spans 13 amino acids. Germline CDR1 is LNHDA and CDR2 is SQIVND (reference sequence).

J is TRBJ2-2 and V is TRBV7-2; 9 positions match TRBD1. Trimming cost V 5 bases and J 7 bases; bases outside gene matches: 14. Germline CDR1 and CDR2: SGHTA and FQGNSA. The CDR3 spans 17 residues. The CDR3 reads CASSKDRDRAFGGELFF. CDR3 in DNA: TGTGCCAGCAGCAAGGACCGGGACAGGGCTTTTGGCGGGGAGCTGTTTTTT.

This sequence joins TRBV19 and TRBJ1-2; D possibly corresponds to TRBD1 (5 bases). The V gene's germline CDR1 is LNHDA and CDR2 SQIVND (reference sequence). Deletions cut 5 bases from V and 6 bases from J, with 13 bases between. CDR3 size: 13 residues. Here the CDR3 reads CASSSGQEDGYTF. The CDR3 DNA follows: TGTGCCAGTAGTTCCGGACAAGAGGATGGCTACACCTTC. Supplemented by reference TRBV19 and TRBJ1-2, the full variable domain reads DGGITQSPKYLFRKEGQNVTLSCEQNLNHDAMYWYRQDPGQGLRLIYYSQIVNDFQKGDIAEGYSVSREKKESFPLTVTSAQKNPTAFYLCASSSGQEDGYTFGSGTRLTVV.